The clone carrying this T cell receptor (beta chain) turned up a few times. Its antigen remains unknown. The junction does not match germline at one end; this may be a read error. Amplified regions were TCR beta CDR3 sequences from RNA transcripts. Using the HTBI primer set, a first-round RT-PCR was run on the TCR CDR3. TCRdb analysed the multiplex PCR reads with MiXCR anew, one entry per CDR3 protein. The sample contains hundreds of thousands of distinct CDR3 sequences, about a sixth of which appear only once. Graves' hyperthyroidism was deemed stable given no ophthalmopathy progression within 18 months. Patients with uncontrolled infections, other autoimmune diseases, pregnancy or lactation were excluded. PBMCs came from less than 11 ml fresh peripheral blood. CDR3 length: 16 residues. The germline CDR1 and CDR2 sequences are ENHRY and SYGVKD. This sample is drawn from a study of T cells in Graves' hyperthyroidism and ophthalmopathy. Notes on the study in general: A model using 13 V-J features told ophthalmopathy apart from stable hyperthyroidism.

The sequenced material came from blood. The source of this sequence is a woman aged 30 to 39 with Graves' hyperthyroidism. The chain links TRBV10-3 to TRBJ1-3; unclear D gene. In nucleotides, the CDR3 is TGTGCCAGCAGTTACCAACAGCAGTACTCTGGAAACACCATATATTTT. Translating it yields CASSYQQQYSGNTIYF.